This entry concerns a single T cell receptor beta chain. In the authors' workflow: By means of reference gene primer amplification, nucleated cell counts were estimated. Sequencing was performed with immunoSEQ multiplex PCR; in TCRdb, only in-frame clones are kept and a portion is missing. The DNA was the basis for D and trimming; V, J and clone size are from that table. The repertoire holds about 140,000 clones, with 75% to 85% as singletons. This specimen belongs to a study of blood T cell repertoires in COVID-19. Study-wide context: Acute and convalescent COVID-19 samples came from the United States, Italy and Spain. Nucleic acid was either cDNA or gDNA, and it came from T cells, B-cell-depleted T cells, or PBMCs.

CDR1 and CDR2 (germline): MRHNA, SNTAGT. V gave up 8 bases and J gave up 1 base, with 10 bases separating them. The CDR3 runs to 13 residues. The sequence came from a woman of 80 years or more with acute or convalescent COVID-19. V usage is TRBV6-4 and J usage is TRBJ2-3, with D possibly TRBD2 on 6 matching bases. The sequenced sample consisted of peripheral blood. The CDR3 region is CASRPSGTDTQYF. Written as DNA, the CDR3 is TGTGCCAGCCGGCCTAGCGGCACAGATACGCAGTATTTT.